Reported below is one TCR beta chain. What it recognizes is unknown. Produced via immunoSEQ multiplex PCR; TCRdb's table is partial and in-frame only. The sample includes around 74,000 clones, approximately 83% seen only once; the top ten take approximately 5%. The data stem from a study of OX40 agonist ivuxolimab in advanced cancers. Study context: Ivuxolimab, an antibody acting as an agonist of OX40 (CD134), was used to treat patients. Of the participants, approximately 38% had some prior anti-PD-1, anti-PD-L1 or anti-CTLA-4 therapy, which was allowed.

Overall study results and limits: Low normalized T-cell clonal expansion also characterized some of the nonresponders.

This clonotype was sampled from an adult with an advanced solid tumor such as melanoma, head and neck, liver or kidney cancer. Source: CD4+ or CD8+ T cells sorted from blood, taken in a trial of the OX40 agonist ivuxolimab.

The CDR3 bases are TGTGCCAGCAGCCAACCTGGACTAGGGGACAATGAGCAGTTCTTC. Protein product: CASSQPGLGDNEQFF. The chain is built from TRBV4-2 and TRBJ2-1; TRBD2 matches 7 bases. Germline-derived CDR1 and CDR2 are LGHNA and YNFKEQ. Trimming cost V 2 bases and J 5 bases; bases outside gene matches: 6. This CDR3 comprises 15 residues.